The subject of this entry is one T cell receptor (beta chain). Antigen: not known. CD45RO-negative cells were positively selected for CCR7, leaving out terminally differentiated effector memory CD45RA+ cells. In the study's own analysis: As immunoSEQ supplied junction-only sequences (without quality scores), filtering differed. Assay: immunoSEQ multiplex PCR; the TCRdb copy retains only in-frame clones and omits some. From that table come the V and J calls and clone size; the DNA was used to work out D and trimming. This sample has approximately 1.9 million clones, with around 93% found just once. The data were taken from a study of shared clonotypes between healthy human individuals. Findings and limits, study-wide: Sampling covered nothing but blood. Tissue TCR repertoires likely differ from those found in blood. At large depth, rarefaction still showed sorted-subset sequencing to be incomplete.

This CDR3 has 14 amino acids. Trimming cost V 9 bases and J 3 bases; bases outside gene matches: 8. The germline gives CDR1 MDHEN, CDR2 SYDVKM. The sequence was collected from a man between 18 and 35 years old in good health. Some clones in this sample may be carry-over from other donors' samples. Sequenced: naive CD8+ T cells from PBMCs. The chain is built from TRBV28 and TRBJ2-7; 10 positions match TRBD2. In DNA form, the CDR3 reads TGTGCCAGTACCCAAGCTAGCGGGAGCTACGAGCAGTACTTC. It translates to CASTQASGSYEQYF. The full variable domain, in which reference TRBV28 and TRBJ2-7 provide the parts outside the CDR3, is DVKVTQSSRYLVKRTGEKVFLECVQDMDHENMFWYRQDPGLGLRLIYFSYDVKMKEKGDIPEGYSVSREKKERFSLILESASTNQTSMYLCASTQASGSYEQYFGPGTRLTVT.